This T cell receptor (beta chain) was documented in a study of T cells after yellow fever vaccination. Study-wide findings and caveats: Among all clonotypes, a small share was observed in both CD4 and CD8 compartments.

A remark on this clonotype: Its antigen is unknown.

The CDR3 loop spans 12 amino acids. The germline V gene encodes CDR1 MGHDK and CDR2 SYGVNS. The ends were cut back, 5 bases at V and 3 bases at J, with 8 bases in the middle. Making TCR cDNA involved 5'RACE template switching, which added UMIs and a universal primer site. TCRdb redid the calling of the 5' RACE reads with MiXCR, one entry per CDR3 protein. The sample lists roughly 170,000 distinct CDR3 sequences; roughly 8.8% were seen once. This rearrangement joins TRBV25-1 to TRBJ2-7; D is perhaps TRBD2 (6 bases). This clonotype was sampled from a man younger than 35 who received the YFV17D yellow fever vaccine. Sequencing was performed on CD8+ T cells sorted from PBMCs, taken 45 days after the yellow fever booster vaccination. CDR3 nucleotide sequence: TGTGCCAGCAGTCACGGGGGCTACGAGCAGTACTTC. This codes for CASSHGGYEQYF.